Sequencing of this TCR beta chain was carried out in a study of T cell changes during pregnancy in multiple sclerosis. The germline gives CDR1 MNHEY, CDR2 SMNVEV (reference sequence). This CDR3 spans 16 amino acids. V lost 5 bases, J lost 1 base, and 7 bases stayed unmatched. Method: immunoSEQ multiplex PCR; TCRdb's copy keeps in-frame clones and lacks some. The table records 42,000 or so clones, around 92% of them present only once. The specimen was CD8+ T cells from peripheral blood mononuclear cells, collected in the third trimester of pregnancy. This chain joins TRBV27 and TRBJ1-5; TRBD1 aligns across 8 bases. The sequence came from a female donor with multiple sclerosis, enrolled in a pregnancy study. CDR3 sequence: CASSPSQGDSNQPQHF. CDR3 sequence (DNA): TGTGCCAGCAGTCCATCACAGGGGGACAGCAATCAGCCCCAGCATTTT.